These 24 T cell receptor beta chains came from one sample sequenced in a study of cytomegalovirus exposure and HLA in healthy donors. The PCR had 60 Vbeta and 13 Jbeta primers. Clones were read by immunoSEQ multiplex PCR, and TCRdb kept only the in-frame ones, dropping some. Here the sample spans 150,000 to 200,000 clones, roughly four fifths being singletons. The specimen sequenced was PBMCs. The source is a woman aged 30 to 39 in good health and CMV-seropositive.

This clone has a handful of counts. The chain has TRBV2 and TRBJ2-2; 9 nucleotides align to TRBD1. CDR1 SNHLY and CDR2 FYNNEI come from the germline V gene. With V trimmed by 7 bases and J by 0 bases, 3 bases remained unmatched. The CDR3 is made up of 15 amino acids. The CDR3 region is CASNRQGANTGELFF. The CDR3 nucleotides are TGTGCCAGCAACCGACAGGGGGCGAACACCGGGGAGCTGTTTTTT.

The chain carries TRBV5-4 and TRBJ1-2; D not certain. The germline V and J ends were trimmed by 1 base and 5 bases, with 9 bases remaining between them. The CDR3 has 13 residues. Per the germline V gene, CDR1 is SGHNT and CDR2 is YYREEE (reference sequence). The CDR3 spells CASSLHAAYGYTF. The CDR3 region has the DNA TGTGCCAGCAGCTTGCATGCAGCGTATGGCTACACCTTC.

V usage is TRBV2 and J usage is TRBJ2-7; weak D call: TRBD1 (6 bases). V lost 7 bases and J 3 bases, leaving 10 bases between the germline ends. The CDR3 has 12 residues. Germline-derived CDR1 and CDR2 are SNHLY and FYNNEI. The CDR3 loop is CASTEDSYEQYF. CDR3 nucleotide sequence: TGTGCCAGCACCGAGGACAGCTACGAGCAGTACTTC.

This chain links TRBV30 with TRBJ2-1, with unresolved D. Germline-derived CDR1 and CDR2 are GTSNPN and SVGIG (reference sequence). The V and J ends lost 3 bases and 10 bases respectively, with 13 bases between them. This CDR3 has 12 amino acids. CDR3 protein: CAWRFGPREQFF. DNA for the CDR3: TGTGCCTGGAGGTTCGGCCCCAGGGAGCAGTTCTTC.

The V call is TRBV7-6, the J call TRBJ2-3; D not certain. The CDR3 sequence is 13 residues long. Between the trimmed V and J ends, which lost 5 bases and 4 bases, there was a span of 10 bases. CDR1 is SGHVS and CDR2 is FNYEAQ in the germline V gene. CDR3 sequence: CASSANRADTQYF. The CDR3 nucleotides read TGTGCCAGCAGCGCTAACCGAGCAGATACGCAGTATTTT. The full variable domain, its missing parts supplied by reference TRBV7-6 and TRBJ2-3, is GAGVSQSPRYKVTKRGQDVALRCDPISGHVSLYWYRQALGQGPEFLTYFNYEAQQDKSGLPNDRFSAERPEGSISTLTIQRTEQRDSAMYRCASSANRADTQYFGPGTRLTVL.

This rearrangement joins TRBV19 to TRBJ2-2, with 14 bases lining up with TRBD2. V lost 5 bases, J lost 4 bases, and 6 bases stayed unmatched. Germline lookup yields CDR1 LNHDA and CDR2 SQIVND (reference sequence). The CDR3 length is 17 residues. This chain's CDR3 is CASSRYGLAGGTGELFF. The CDR3 DNA sequence: TGTGCCAGTAGTCGCTACGGACTAGCGGGAGGCACCGGGGAGCTGTTTTTT.

The CDR3 spells CASSLAPGQGNTEAFF. The DNA for the CDR3 is TGTGCCAGCAGCTTGGCCCCAGGACAGGGGAACACTGAAGCTTTCTTT. This chain joins TRBV5-6 and TRBJ1-1; 8 bases are shared with TRBD1. Germline V gene sequence: CDR1 SGHDT, CDR2 YYEEEE. This CDR3 has 16 residues. J was trimmed by 1 base and V by 0 bases; bases with no gene match: 5.

The rearrangement links TRBV4-3 to TRBJ2-7; TRBD2 agrees at 10 bases. Germline V lookup: CDR1 LGHNA, CDR2 YSLEER. The ends lost 0 bases at V and 0 bases at J; junction bases unmatched: 8. The CDR3 sequence is 18 residues long. The CDR3 coding sequence is TGCGCCAGCAGCCAAGAGGGGGGGCTAGCGGGGGACTCCTACGAGCAGTACTTC. Protein sequence: CASSQEGGLAGDSYEQYF.

The V gene is TRBV6-4, the J gene TRBJ2-2; D unresolved. From germline, CDR1 is MRHNA and CDR2 SNTAGT. V lost 6 bases, J lost 1 base, and 9 bases lay in between. CDR3 length equals 14 residues. In DNA form, the CDR3 reads TGTGCCAGCAGCGTTGACTGGAACACCGGGGAGCTGTTTTTT. Encoded protein: CASSVDWNTGELFF.

This chain joins TRBV11-2 and TRBJ2-5; 9 positions match TRBD2. After removal of 5 bases from V and 8 bases from J, the junction contained 12 bases not matched to a gene. The germline V gene has CDR1 SGHAT and CDR2 FQNNGV. The CDR3 is made up of 15 amino acids. CDR3 region: CASSPDLAGKGTQYF. The CDR3 DNA follows: TGTGCCAGCAGCCCAGACCTAGCGGGGAAGGGAACCCAGTACTTC.

The chain combines TRBV30 with TRBJ2-7; D is undetermined. Trimming cost V 2 bases and J 1 base, with 3 bases left between them. The CDR3 has 11 amino acids. Germline CDR1 reads GTSNPN; CDR2 reads SVGIG (reference sequence). CDR3 DNA: TGTGCCTGGAGTCGGTCCTACGAGCAGTACTTC. Amino acids: CAWSRSYEQYF.

The J gene is TRBJ1-1, the V gene TRBV9; TRBD1 agrees at 7 bases. CDR1 and CDR2 (germline): SGDLS, YYNGEE. The CDR3 consists of 15 residues. The V and J ends lost 0 bases and 3 bases, in that order; junction bases with no gene match: 5. CDR3: CASSVAGGPDTEAFF. CDR3 in DNA: TGTGCCAGCAGCGTAGCAGGGGGGCCGGACACTGAAGCTTTCTTT.

The chain recombines TRBV10-2 with TRBJ2-1, with 9 nucleotides matching TRBD2. V lost 4 bases and J lost 3; bases outside the gene matches: 10. The CDR3 length is 17 residues. Germline-derived CDR1 and CDR2 are WSHSY and SAAADI. The CDR3 region has the DNA TGCGCCAGCAGTGCTATGCGACTAGCGGAGCACTACAATGAGCAGTTCTTC. As protein: CASSAMRLAEHYNEQFF.

The J gene is TRBJ1-2, the V gene TRBV30; TRBD1 matches at 8 bases. The CDR3 extends over 12 amino acids. The junction had 11 bases not matched to a gene; V was cut back by 3 bases and J by 14 bases. CDR1 GTSNPN and CDR2 SVGIG come from the germline V gene (reference sequence). CDR3 sequence (DNA): TGTGCCTGGAGCTCCGACAGGGGTGGCTGGACCTTC. It yields the protein CAWSSDRGGWTF.

The genes are TRBV7-9 and TRBJ2-2, with D possibly matching TRBD2 (5 bases). CDR1 and CDR2 (germline): SEHNR, FQNEAQ (reference sequence). The V end lost 6 bases, the J end lost 3 bases, and 17 bases lay between the germline ends. The CDR3 runs 16 residues. The DNA of the CDR3 is TGTGCCAGCAGTCCCATTAGCGTAGTAGACACCGGGGAGCTGTTTTTT. This codes for CASSPISVVDTGELFF.

The J gene is TRBJ1-5, the V gene TRBV28; a possible D gene is TRBD1 (5 bases). Trimming removed 3 bases at V and 4 bases at J, with 25 bases between. The length of the CDR3 is 19 residues. CDR1 and CDR2 from the germline V gene are MDHEN and SYDVKM. The CDR3 here is CASSFAEWGPLNPNQPQHF. CDR3 nucleotides: TGTGCCAGCAGTTTCGCGGAGTGGGGCCCCCTGAACCCAAATCAGCCCCAGCATTTT.

The CDR3 here is CAWSRGAVNEQFF. The CDR3 region has the DNA TGTGCCTGGAGTCGGGGGGCGGTCAATGAGCAGTTCTTC. The rearrangement links TRBV30 to TRBJ2-1; a possible D gene is TRBD2 (7 bases). V was shortened by 2 bases and J by 6 bases, with 11 bases between the two germline ends. Germline V gives CDR1 GTSNPN, CDR2 SVGIG (reference sequence). CDR3 length: 13 residues.

V is TRBV13 and J is TRBJ2-7; D is undetermined. V lost 4 bases to trimming and J lost 7 bases, with 8 bases between them. CDR3 length: 11 residues. Germline V gene data show CDR1 as PRHDT and CDR2 as FYEKMQ (reference sequence). This CDR3 reads CASSSSSEQYF. CDR3 sequence (DNA): TGTGCCAGCAGCTCCTCTAGTGAGCAGTACTTC.

The V call is TRBV30, the J call TRBJ1-1; possibly TRBD1 for D (5 bases). CDR3 size: 13 residues. From germline, CDR1 is GTSNPN and CDR2 SVGIG (reference sequence). The CDR3 DNA follows: TGTGCTCGTTCCGGGGGGTCCATCGCTGAAGCTTTCTTT. Amino acids: CARSGGSIAEAFF.

The chain employs TRBV30 and TRBJ1-1; D possibly corresponds to TRBD1 (6 bases). The CDR3 totals 13 residues. V gave up 0 bases and J gave up 3 bases, with 8 bases separating them. The germline gives CDR1 GTSNPN, CDR2 SVGIG (reference sequence). The CDR3 coding sequence is TGTGCCTGGAGTGTTACAGGGTACACTGAAGCTTTCTTT. It yields the protein CAWSVTGYTEAFF.

DNA for the CDR3: TGTGCCAGCAGCCGAATAAATTTCGGGACTGATAATGAAAAACTGTTTTTT. As protein: CASSRINFGTDNEKLFF. The chain joins TRBV4-2 to TRBJ1-4; the D gene is possibly TRBD1 (5 bases). The V gene lost 4 bases and the J gene lost 4 bases, with 19 bases spanning the gap. The CDR3 contains 17 residues. Germline assignment: CDR1 LGHNA and CDR2 YNFKEQ.

This clone has a handful of counts. The rearrangement uses TRBV19 and TRBJ2-6, with TRBD1 as a possible D gene (6 bases). V shed 6 bases and J shed 0 bases, with 12 bases lying between them. Germline assignment: CDR1 LNHDA and CDR2 SQIVND (reference sequence). CDR3 length: 16 amino acids. The CDR3 region has the DNA TGTGCCAGTAGAGGGGGTTTTCTCTCTGGGGCCAACGTCCTGACTTTC. Its protein product is CASRGGFLSGANVLTF.

CDR3 sequence reads: CARRGSGNTIYF. Written as DNA, the CDR3 is TGTGCCCGGCGGGGTTCGGGAAACACCATATATTTT. The chain employs TRBV30 and TRBJ1-3; D is uncertain. This CDR3 spans 12 amino acids. The germline gives CDR1 GTSNPN, CDR2 SVGIG (reference sequence). Trimming left V 8 bases short and J 4 bases short, with 12 bases between.

The CDR3 protein is CASSLERGTGSDTEAFF. Here the CDR3 DNA reads TGTGCCAGCAGCTTAGAAAGGGGGACAGGGTCCGACACTGAAGCTTTCTTT. The chain joins TRBV7-9 to TRBJ1-1; TRBD1 agrees at 9 bases. CDR3 length: 17 residues. V dropped 1 base and J dropped 3; count of bases not matched to a gene: 9. CDR1 SEHNR and CDR2 FQNEAQ come from the germline V gene (reference sequence).